The next 27 T cell receptor beta chains were all read from a single sample in a study of T cell responses to AZD1222 COVID-19 vaccine. Clones were sequenced by immunoSEQ multiplex PCR, and TCRdb holds only the in-frame ones, with some missing. Among about 130,000 clones listed, 88% were seen once. The starting material was peripheral blood, obtained 28 days after the second AZD1222 dose. The receptors originated from an adult who received the AZD1222 COVID-19 vaccine.

In this sample, this clone turned up a few times. The chain is built from TRBV6-6 and TRBJ2-3; D possibly corresponds to TRBD2 (6 bases). CDR3 length: 16 amino acids. CDR1 MNHNY and CDR2 SVGAGI come from the germline V gene (reference sequence). Trimming cost V 7 bases and J 2 bases, with 19 bases left between them. The CDR3 nucleotides read TGTGCCAGCACCTCCCTGGAGGGAGCTATCACAGATACGCAGTATTTT. It translates to CASTSLEGAITDTQYF.

The chain joins TRBV4-1 to TRBJ1-3; possible D gene TRBD1, 5 bases. Trimming removed 4 bases from V and 0 bases from J, with 10 bases in between. The CDR3 extends over 15 amino acids. Germline V CDR1 and CDR2: MGHRA, YSYEKL. CDR3 sequence reads: CASSLPRASGNTIYF. The CDR3 DNA sequence: TGCGCCAGCAGCCTCCCCAGGGCCTCTGGAAACACCATATATTTT.

This chain links TRBV28 with TRBJ1-5, with 9 positions matching TRBD1. The CDR3 length is 13 residues. Germline V gene data show CDR1 as MDHEN and CDR2 as SYDVKM. Trimming at V came to 8 bases and at J to 5 bases, leaving 4 bases not matched to a gene. The CDR3 region has the DNA TGTGCCAGCTACGACAGGGGGGATCAGCCCCAGCATTTT. It yields the protein CASYDRGDQPQHF.

In this sample, this clone turned up once. The CDR3 here is CASKSATNEKLFF. The CDR3 nucleotides read TGTGCCAGCAAGTCAGCAACTAATGAAAAACTGTTTTTT. The chain couples TRBV6-5 to TRBJ1-4, with D hard to call. Germline loops: CDR1 MNHEY, CDR2 SVGAGI. The CDR3 length is 13 residues. Between the trimmed V and J ends, which lost 7 bases and 0 bases, there was a span of 6 bases.

The chain links TRBV18 to TRBJ1-1; no definite D call. Trimming shortened V by 1 base and J by 11 bases, and 17 bases separated the two germline ends. The length of the CDR3 is 14 residues. Germline V lookup: CDR1 KGHSH, CDR2 LQKENI. The CDR3 protein is CASSPLTLADGAFF. CDR3 DNA sequence: TGTGCCAGCTCACCACTCACCTTGGCCGACGGGGCTTTCTTT.

The chain is built from TRBV19 and TRBJ1-1; D is unresolved. This CDR3 has 14 residues. Trimming cost V 5 bases and J 3 bases, with 13 bases left between them. Germline V gene lookup returns CDR1 LNHDA and CDR2 SQIVND (reference sequence). This chain's CDR3 is CASSLKGSDTEAFF. CDR3 nucleotides: TGTGCCAGTAGTCTAAAAGGAAGCGACACTGAAGCTTTCTTT.

V is TRBV6-5 and J is TRBJ2-1; D uncertain. Trimming stripped 4 bases from V and 0 bases from J, with 10 bases between. The V gene's germline CDR1 is MNHEY and CDR2 SVGAGI. This CDR3 comprises 15 residues. The CDR3 DNA follows: TGTGCCAGCAGTTCCCCCCTGGGCTCCTACAATGAGCAGTTCTTC. Translating gives CASSSPLGSYNEQFF.

This chain links TRBV10-3 with TRBJ1-2; D is undetermined. The length of the CDR3 is 14 residues. CDR1 and CDR2 from the germline V gene are ENHRY and SYGVKD. Trimming stripped 0 bases from V and 8 bases from J, with 13 bases between. CDR3 region: CAISESPAGFGYTF. DNA of the CDR3: TGTGCCATCAGTGAGTCGCCGGCGGGGTTCGGCTACACCTTC.

This clone came up a few times. The chain joins TRBV4-1 to TRBJ1-2; D is possibly TRBD1 (5 bases). Germline loops: CDR1 MGHRA, CDR2 YSYEKL. The CDR3 runs to 16 residues. V gave up 2 bases and J gave up 7 bases, with 20 bases separating them. The CDR3 spells CASSQYWGDEVSGYTF. The CDR3 DNA is TGCGCCAGCAGCCAATATTGGGGGGATGAGGTTTCTGGCTACACCTTC.

The rearrangement joins TRBV7-3 to TRBJ2-3, with TRBD1 matching 9 bases. The J segment lost 3 bases and the V segment lost 3 bases, leaving 7 bases of the junction unmatched. Germline-derived CDR1 and CDR2 are SGHTA and FQGTGA. The CDR3 consists of 16 residues. The CDR3 nucleotides are TGTGCCAGCAGCTTCCAGGGACAGGGAGTGACAGATACGCAGTATTTT. It encodes CASSFQGQGVTDTQYF.

This rearrangement joins TRBV11-3 to TRBJ2-7, with D perhaps TRBD1 or TRBD2 (6 bases each). V lost 5 bases to trimming and J lost 5 bases, with 16 bases between them. Germline loops: CDR1 SGHNT, CDR2 YENEEA. The CDR3 totals 14 residues. This CDR3 reads CASSTRGGPDEQYF. The CDR3, as DNA: TGTGCCAGCAGCACCAGAGGGGGGCCCGACGAGCAGTACTTC.

The chain joins TRBV27 to TRBJ1-1; the match to TRBD1 covers 9 bases. Germline CDR1 MNHEY, CDR2 SMNVEV (reference sequence). V lost 5 bases, J lost 5 bases, and 9 bases stayed unmatched. The CDR3 covers 15 residues. CDR3 amino acids: CASSAHRDRVTEAFF. The CDR3 coding sequence is TGTGCCAGCAGTGCGCATAGGGACAGGGTGACTGAAGCTTTCTTT.

The CDR3 bases are TGTGCCAGCAGCCAAGACAGCATAGGGGGCGAGCAGTACTTC. As protein: CASSQDSIGGEQYF. J is TRBJ2-7 and V is TRBV3-1 (or the pseudogene TRBV3-2); TRBD1 is a possible D gene (6 bases). The V and J ends lost 0 bases and 6 bases respectively, with 12 bases between them. CDR1 and CDR2 from the germline V gene are LGHDT and YNNKEL (reference sequence). The CDR3 extends over 14 amino acids.

This clone was seen once. The rearrangement uses TRBV29-1 and TRBJ1-2; D is uncertain. This CDR3 is built from 13 residues. Trimming took 4 bases from V and 0 from J, leaving 9 bases between them. The germline V gene has CDR1 SQVTM and CDR2 ANQGSEA. The CDR3 reads CSVVRATNYGYTF. In nucleotides, the CDR3 is TGCAGCGTTGTACGGGCTACTAACTATGGCTACACCTTC.

The chain has TRBV30 and TRBJ2-5, with D perhaps matching TRBD2 (5 bases). V lost 6 bases, J lost 2 bases, and 10 bases lay in between. This CDR3 region has 12 residues. Germline values: CDR1 GTSNPN, CDR2 SVGIG (reference sequence). This chain's CDR3 is CACGLTQETQYF. The DNA of the CDR3 is TGTGCCTGTGGACTCACTCAAGAGACCCAGTACTTC.

This chain uses TRBV28 with TRBJ1-5; D gene ambiguous. CDR1 is MDHEN and CDR2 is SYDVKM in the germline V gene. Trimming took 3 bases from V and 0 from J, leaving 9 bases between them. There are 15 residues in the CDR3. In nucleotides, the CDR3 is TGTGCCAGCAGTTTGGCGCAGTTTAGCAATCAGCCCCAGCATTTT. As protein: CASSLAQFSNQPQHF.

The chain employs TRBV7-6 and TRBJ1-6; D might be TRBD1 (5 bases). Germline lookup yields CDR1 SGHVS and CDR2 FNYEAQ. The CDR3 has 14 residues. Deletions cut 0 bases from V and 5 bases from J, with 5 bases between. In DNA form, the CDR3 reads TGTGCCAGCAGCTTAGCAGGGGATAATTCACCCCTCCACTTT. The encoded protein is CASSLAGDNSPLHF.

The V call is TRBV5-5, the J call TRBJ1-6; tentative D call: TRBD1 (6 bases). The CDR3 is 15 amino acids. Germline V gives CDR1 SGHKS, CDR2 YYEKEE (reference sequence). V was trimmed by 4 bases and J by 7 bases, leaving 15 bases between them. The CDR3: CASSLRTASNSPLHF. In DNA form, the CDR3 reads TGTGCCAGCAGCCTACGGACAGCGTCGAATTCACCCCTCCACTTT.

The chain joins TRBV7-2 to TRBJ2-1; tentative D call: TRBD1 (5 bases). Germline CDR1 and CDR2: SGHTA and FQGNSA. V was clipped by 1 base and J by 8 bases, with 12 bases between them. This CDR3 is 14 amino acids long. The CDR3 protein is CASSLGFLRDEQFF. Written as DNA, the CDR3 is TGTGCCAGCAGCTTAGGTTTTCTCAGGGATGAGCAGTTCTTC.

The V call is TRBV6-6, the J call TRBJ2-1, with 11 bases fitting TRBD1. The CDR3 is made up of 18 amino acids. Germline trimming cut 5 bases from V and 2 bases from J; bases unmatched to any gene: 11. Germline CDR1 and CDR2: MNHNY and SVGAGI (reference sequence). The CDR3 spells CASSRGQGARDAYNEQFF. As DNA, the CDR3 is TGTGCCAGCAGTCGAGGACAGGGGGCTAGGGACGCCTACAATGAGCAGTTCTTC.

The CDR3 region has the DNA TGTGCCAGCAGCCAGACAGGGCGAAATGAAAAACTGTTTTTT. Protein: CASSQTGRNEKLFF. The V call is TRBV11-3, the J call TRBJ1-4, with 7 bases identical to TRBD1. CDR1 SGHNT and CDR2 YENEEA come from the germline V gene. V dropped 5 bases and J dropped 5; count of bases not matched to a gene: 5. This CDR3 is 14 amino acids long.

This rearrangement joins TRBV30 to TRBJ2-2, with 14 bases that match TRBD2. V dropped 5 bases and J dropped 4; count of bases not matched to a gene: 9. Germline CDR1 is GTSNPN and CDR2 is SVGIG (reference sequence). The CDR3 contains 17 residues. The CDR3 DNA follows: TGTGCCTGGGACTCGGGACTAGCGGGAGCAATCACCGGGGAGCTGTTTTTT. This gives the protein CAWDSGLAGAITGELFF.

This rearrangement joins TRBV30 to TRBJ2-5, with D uncertain. V lost 0 bases to trimming and J lost 3 bases, with 5 bases between them. CDR1 is GTSNPN, CDR2 SVGIG, per germline (reference sequence). This CDR3 region has 12 residues. The CDR3 DNA is TGTGCCTGGAGTGTATTTGAAGAGACCCAGTACTTC. The encoded protein is CAWSVFEETQYF.

The rearrangement joins TRBV23-1 to TRBJ2-2; TRBD2 is a possible D gene (5 bases). TRBV23-1 is an ORF, with its function uncertain. The V and J ends lost 8 bases and 6 bases respectively, with 10 bases between them. The CDR3 has 12 residues. CDR3 DNA sequence: TGCGCCAGCGGACGGGGAGCCGGGGAGCTGTTTTTT. This codes for CASGRGAGELFF.

The V and J genes are TRBV10-1 and TRBJ1-5; D ambiguous. Trimming stripped 1 base from V and 5 bases from J, with 6 bases between. The CDR3 runs to 13 residues. Per germline, CDR1 WNHNN and CDR2 SYGVQD (reference sequence). The DNA for the CDR3 is TGCGCCAGCAGTGAGTACTATCATCAGCCCCAGCATTTT. It yields the protein CASSEYYHQPQHF.

The V call is TRBV11-2, the J call TRBJ1-1; D remains unclear. Germline V gives CDR1 SGHAT, CDR2 FQNNGV. V was pared by 0 bases and J by 1 base, with 6 bases between. The CDR3 spans 14 residues. The CDR3: CASSLDRQNTEAFF. DNA of the CDR3: TGTGCCAGCAGCTTAGACAGGCAGAACACTGAAGCTTTCTTT.

The CDR3, as DNA: TGTGCCAGCAGCCCGACGTCGGACAGGGGCAATCAGCCCCAGCATTTT. This gives the protein CASSPTSDRGNQPQHF. The chain uses TRBV9 and TRBJ1-5, with 8 positions matching TRBD1. CDR1 and CDR2 (germline): SGDLS, YYNGEE. Trimming removed 4 bases from V and 2 bases from J; junction bases left unmatched: 8. CDR3 length: 16 residues.